The clone carrying this TCR beta chain was seen repeatedly, ten times or more. The antigen is unknown. The data originate from a study of T cells in Graves' hyperthyroidism and ophthalmopathy. At the level of the study: Before treatment of any kind, peripheral blood was taken at initial diagnosis. Study results and caveats: A median around 6.8 months before onset, the model predicted ophthalmopathy.

It was RNA transcripts that yielded the amplified TCR beta CDR3 regions. A set of HTBI primers served as the primers for a first-round RT-PCR of the TCR CDR3. TCRdb reprocessed the multiplex PCR reads with MiXCR, giving one entry per CDR3 protein. This table holds approximately 530,000 distinct CDR3 sequences, 15% to 20% found once. The ends were cut back, 4 bases at V and 6 bases at J, with 16 bases in the middle. The germline gives CDR1 MDHEN, CDR2 SYDVKM. CDR3 length: 15 amino acids. Material: blood. The genes are TRBV28 and TRBJ1-5; D is uncertain. This TCR was sampled from a man in his forties with Graves' ophthalmopathy. DNA for the CDR3: TGTGCCAGCAGTTCTGGAGGGCGTCAAAGTCAGCCCCAGCATTTT. Translating it yields CASSSGGRQSQPQHF.